The subject of this entry is one T cell receptor beta chain. The data stem from a study of blood T cell repertoires in COVID-19. Authors' methods: Cell counts per sample came from amplifying reference gene primers. TCRdb's table, derived via immunoSEQ multiplex PCR, lists solely in-frame clones and lacks some. V and J calls and clone size follow that table, whereas D and trimming were derived from the DNA. The repertoire holds some 90,000 clones, with 86% as singletons. V lost 5 bases, J lost 4 bases, and 5 bases stayed unmatched. This CDR3 has 14 amino acids. In germline, CDR1 is SGHTA, CDR2 FQGNSA. Sequenced: peripheral blood. The genes are TRBV7-2 and TRBJ1-2; 9 bases fit TRBD1. This TCR came from a woman at least 80 years old with acute or convalescent COVID-19. The DNA for the CDR3 is TGTGCCAGCAGCACACGGACAGGGGCCTATGGCTACACCTTC. It yields the protein CASSTRTGAYGYTF. Full variable domain (rest looked up from reference TRBV7-2 and TRBJ1-2): GAGVSQSPSNKVTEKGKDVELRCDPISGHTALYWYRQSLGQGLEFLIYFQGNSAPDKSGLPSDRFSAERTGGSVSTLTIQRTQQEDSAVYLCASSTRTGAYGYTFGSGTRLTVV.